Listed below are T cell receptor beta chains from one sample, sequenced in a study of blood T cell repertoires in COVID-19. The protocol was immunoSEQ multiplex PCR, while the TCRdb copy is restricted to in-frame clones and leaves out a portion. The sample lists more than 70,000 clones; under 95% were seen once. The sequencing input was peripheral blood. The source of these receptors is a woman aged 45-59 years in a cohort sampled during active COVID-19. CDR3s include the opening cysteine and the closing phenylalanine or tryptophan. The order of the fields is V gene, clone size, D gene, J gene, CDR3 DNA, CDR3 protein. D genes are given only for firm matches. Part of the rows lack a size; the others show once, few, many or a class for expanded clones.

v_call: TRBV14
clone_size: -
d_call: -
j_call: TRBJ1-2
cdr3_nt: TGTGCCAGCAGCCAAGATACAGGGCCAGAATTCTATGGCTACACCTTC
cdr3_aa: CASSQDTGPEFYGYTF

v_call: TRBV4-1
clone_size: -
d_call: -
j_call: TRBJ1-2
cdr3_nt: TGCGCCAGCAGCCCCCTTCTCAAAAAGACCAGGCGGGGACACTATGGCTACACCTTC
cdr3_aa: CASSPLLKKTRRGHYGYTF

v_call: TRBV10-1
clone_size: once
d_call: TRBD1
j_call: TRBJ1-3
cdr3_nt: TGCGCCAGCAGTGAGTTCGGGACAGGTCTCAGAAACACCATATATTTT
cdr3_aa: CASSEFGTGLRNTIYF

v_call: TRBV3-1/TRBV3-2
clone_size: -
d_call: -
j_call: TRBJ1-2
cdr3_nt: TGTGCCAGCAGCCGGGGCGATCGGGGCTACACCTTC
cdr3_aa: CASSRGDRGYTF

v_call: TRBV5-1
clone_size: -
d_call: -
j_call: TRBJ1-1
cdr3_nt: TGCGCCAGCAGCCCTATCCCGGGAAACACTGAAGCTTTCTTT
cdr3_aa: CASSPIPGNTEAFF

v_call: TRBV4-2
clone_size: -
d_call: TRBD2
j_call: TRBJ2-2
cdr3_nt: TGTGCCAGCAGCCAAGTCGGTTTTAGCGGGGGGAACACCGGGGAGCTGTTTTTT
cdr3_aa: CASSQVGFSGGNTGELFF

v_call: TRBV19
clone_size: -
d_call: TRBD2
j_call: TRBJ2-5
cdr3_nt: TGTGCCAGTAGTCCTAGCGGGCTGGGTGGGACCCAGTACTTC
cdr3_aa: CASSPSGLGGTQYF

v_call: TRBV7-9
clone_size: once
d_call: TRBD2
j_call: TRBJ2-5
cdr3_nt: TGTGCCAGCCGTCCTAGCGGGGAGACCCAGTACTTC
cdr3_aa: CASRPSGETQYF

v_call: TRBV5-6
clone_size: -
d_call: -
j_call: TRBJ2-6
cdr3_nt: TGTGCCAGCAGCTCGCTCCTTTCGGGGGACTCTGGGGCCAACGTCCTGACTTTC
cdr3_aa: CASSSLLSGDSGANVLTF

v_call: TRBV5-5
clone_size: -
d_call: TRBD2
j_call: TRBJ2-5
cdr3_nt: TGTGCCAGCAGCGCCAGACTAGCCCTCACGGAGACCCAGTACTTC
cdr3_aa: CASSARLALTETQYF

v_call: TRBV27
clone_size: -
d_call: TRBD1
j_call: TRBJ2-3
cdr3_nt: TGTGCCAGCAGTGAAAGGGGACAGGGGGGAACAGATACGCAGTATTTT
cdr3_aa: CASSERGQGGTDTQYF

v_call: TRBV3-1/TRBV3-2
clone_size: once
d_call: TRBD2
j_call: TRBJ2-3
cdr3_nt: TGTGCCAGCAGCCAAGGAGGAACTAGCGGGAGGCCGATGGCAGATACGCAGTATTTT
cdr3_aa: CASSQGGTSGRPMADTQYF

v_call: TRBV3-1/TRBV3-2
clone_size: -
d_call: -
j_call: TRBJ2-7
cdr3_nt: TGTGCCAGCAGCCGGGGGAGGGGGGAGCAGTACTTC
cdr3_aa: CASSRGRGEQYF

v_call: TRBV6-4
clone_size: -
d_call: -
j_call: TRBJ1-2
cdr3_nt: TGTGCCACCAATATCAGGTCTGGCTACACCTTC
cdr3_aa: CATNIRSGYTF

v_call: TRBV7-2
clone_size: -
d_call: TRBD2
j_call: TRBJ2-1
cdr3_nt: TGTGCCAGCAGCTCTGGACTAGCGGGCTGGAATGAGCAGTTCTTC
cdr3_aa: CASSSGLAGWNEQFF

v_call: TRBV6-4
clone_size: -
d_call: TRBD1
j_call: TRBJ1-2
cdr3_nt: TGTGCCAGCAGTGAGGGGACAGCCTATGGCTACACCTTC
cdr3_aa: CASSEGTAYGYTF

v_call: TRBV30
clone_size: -
d_call: TRBD1
j_call: TRBJ1-5
cdr3_nt: TGTGCCTGGAACTCAGGGGGTCAGCCCCAGCATTTT
cdr3_aa: CAWNSGGQPQHF

v_call: TRBV19
clone_size: -
d_call: TRBD1
j_call: TRBJ1-2
cdr3_nt: TGTGCCAGTAGTATATTCTCCGGGACAGGGGGCTATGGCTACACCTTC
cdr3_aa: CASSIFSGTGGYGYTF

v_call: TRBV18
clone_size: few
d_call: TRBD1
j_call: TRBJ1-5
cdr3_nt: TGTGCCAGCGCAGGGGGCGAGGATCAGCCCCAGCATTTT
cdr3_aa: CASAGGEDQPQHF

v_call: TRBV7-9
clone_size: few
d_call: -
j_call: TRBJ2-7
cdr3_nt: TGTGCCAGCAGCTTGTCCGGGACAAGCTCCTACGAGCAGTACTTC
cdr3_aa: CASSLSGTSSYEQYF

v_call: TRBV19
clone_size: -
d_call: TRBD2
j_call: TRBJ2-1
cdr3_nt: TGTGCCAGTAGTATGGGGACTAGGGAGCAGTTCTTC
cdr3_aa: CASSMGTREQFF

v_call: TRBV20-1
clone_size: -
d_call: -
j_call: TRBJ1-2
cdr3_nt: TGCAGTGCTTGGGGCACCTCGGGCTACACCTTC
cdr3_aa: CSAWGTSGYTF

v_call: TRBV5-1
clone_size: -
d_call: TRBD2
j_call: TRBJ2-1
cdr3_nt: TGCGCCAGCAGTACGGGAGGGAGCGGGTTCTACAATGAGCAGTTCTTC
cdr3_aa: CASSTGGSGFYNEQFF

v_call: TRBV11-3
clone_size: -
d_call: TRBD2
j_call: TRBJ2-7
cdr3_nt: TGTGCCAGCAGCTCAGGACTAGCGGGAGTAGTTTCCTACGAGCAGTACTTC
cdr3_aa: CASSSGLAGVVSYEQYF

v_call: TRBV5-1
clone_size: -
d_call: -
j_call: TRBJ2-7
cdr3_nt: TGCGCCAGCAGCTTGGAGGGCACCATAGGGGCCTACGAGCAGTACTTC
cdr3_aa: CASSLEGTIGAYEQYF

v_call: TRBV2
clone_size: -
d_call: TRBD2
j_call: TRBJ2-7
cdr3_nt: TGTGCCAGCAAACTAGCGGGATTGTACGAGCAGTACTTC
cdr3_aa: CASKLAGLYEQYF

v_call: TRBV2
clone_size: once
d_call: -
j_call: TRBJ2-7
cdr3_nt: TGTGCCAGCAGTGGACCCGGGACTGACTCCGACGAGCAGTACTTC
cdr3_aa: CASSGPGTDSDEQYF

v_call: TRBV5-1
clone_size: -
d_call: TRBD2
j_call: TRBJ2-1
cdr3_nt: TGCGCCAGCAGCTTGGGAAGCGGGAGCGTAGATGAGCAGTTCTTC
cdr3_aa: CASSLGSGSVDEQFF

v_call: TRBV7-6
clone_size: once
d_call: TRBD2
j_call: TRBJ2-3
cdr3_nt: TGTGCCAGCAGCAGGGGACTAGCGGGAGGTGGGGATACGCAGTATTTT
cdr3_aa: CASSRGLAGGGDTQYF

v_call: TRBV7-2
clone_size: -
d_call: TRBD2
j_call: TRBJ2-7
cdr3_nt: TGTGCCAGCAGCGCCCGCCAGCGGGGAATCTACGAGCAGTACTTC
cdr3_aa: CASSARQRGIYEQYF

v_call: TRBV19
clone_size: -
d_call: TRBD1
j_call: TRBJ1-2
cdr3_nt: TGTGCCAGTAGTATTGCGGGGACAGCCAAAAGCGTCTATGGCTACACCTTC
cdr3_aa: CASSIAGTAKSVYGYTF

v_call: TRBV29-1
clone_size: -
d_call: -
j_call: TRBJ2-2
cdr3_nt: TGCAGCGCCGTACGGGGGGCAGGGACCGGGGAGCTGTTTTTT
cdr3_aa: CSAVRGAGTGELFF

v_call: TRBV11-3
clone_size: -
d_call: -
j_call: TRBJ2-2
cdr3_nt: TGTGCCAGCAGCTTGACGGGAGCTACCGGGGAGCTGTTTTTT
cdr3_aa: CASSLTGATGELFF

v_call: TRBV19
clone_size: -
d_call: TRBD2
j_call: TRBJ2-1
cdr3_nt: TGTGCCAGTAGTATAGTAGCGGGAGGGGCCAATGAGCAGTTCTTC
cdr3_aa: CASSIVAGGANEQFF

v_call: TRBV10-3
clone_size: -
d_call: -
j_call: TRBJ2-3
cdr3_nt: TGTGCCATCAGTGACCTGGTCCTCAGCTCGCGGGCCACAGATACGCAGTATTTT
cdr3_aa: CAISDLVLSSRATDTQYF

v_call: TRBV12-3/TRBV12-4
clone_size: -
d_call: -
j_call: TRBJ1-1
cdr3_nt: TGTGCCAGCAGTTACGGGACTCCTTCTGAAGCTTTCTTT
cdr3_aa: CASSYGTPSEAFF

v_call: TRBV5-4
clone_size: -
d_call: -
j_call: TRBJ1-6
cdr3_nt: TGTGCCAGCGGACTGGGCTATAATTCACCCCTCCACTTT
cdr3_aa: CASGLGYNSPLHF

v_call: TRBV28
clone_size: -
d_call: -
j_call: TRBJ2-7
cdr3_nt: TGTGCCAGCCTGGACAGCTTCTACGAGCAGTACTTC
cdr3_aa: CASLDSFYEQYF

v_call: TRBV9
clone_size: once
d_call: TRBD1
j_call: TRBJ1-2
cdr3_nt: TGTGCCAGCAGCCGACAGGGGGCGAATGGCTACACCTTC
cdr3_aa: CASSRQGANGYTF

v_call: TRBV27
clone_size: -
d_call: TRBD2
j_call: TRBJ2-7
cdr3_nt: TGTGCCAGCATGGCTAGCGGGGGGTACGAGCAGTACTTC
cdr3_aa: CASMASGGYEQYF

v_call: TRBV9
clone_size: -
d_call: TRBD1
j_call: TRBJ1-3
cdr3_nt: TGTGCCAGCAGCGCCCGGGACAGGGGAGTGTCTGGAAACACCATATATTTT
cdr3_aa: CASSARDRGVSGNTIYF

v_call: TRBV9
clone_size: -
d_call: TRBD2
j_call: TRBJ2-1
cdr3_nt: TGTGCCAGCAGCGTAGGGGGTAGCGGGAATCAGTTCTTC
cdr3_aa: CASSVGGSGNQFF

v_call: TRBV5-4
clone_size: few
d_call: -
j_call: TRBJ2-1
cdr3_nt: TGTGCCAGCTCACAGACAGGTTTAACCAGCTCCTACAATGAGCAGTTCTTC
cdr3_aa: CASSQTGLTSSYNEQFF

v_call: TRBV6-6
clone_size: -
d_call: -
j_call: TRBJ1-5
cdr3_nt: TGTGCCAGCACTAGGACAGACGTAAAAAATCAGCCCCAGCATTTT
cdr3_aa: CASTRTDVKNQPQHF

v_call: TRBV4-2
clone_size: -
d_call: TRBD1
j_call: TRBJ1-5
cdr3_nt: TGTGCCAGCAGCCAAGATCCAGGGGGGCCCAGCAATCAGCCCCAGCATTTT
cdr3_aa: CASSQDPGGPSNQPQHF

v_call: TRBV2
clone_size: -
d_call: TRBD1
j_call: TRBJ2-2
cdr3_nt: TGTGCCACCCGACAGGGGGCCGCGAACACCGGGGAGCTGTTTTTT
cdr3_aa: CATRQGAANTGELFF

v_call: TRBV20-1
clone_size: -
d_call: TRBD1
j_call: TRBJ1-2
cdr3_nt: TGCAGTGCTAGTCCTTACCCGGGACAGTTAACCTACTATGGCTACACCTTC
cdr3_aa: CSASPYPGQLTYYGYTF

v_call: TRBV5-1
clone_size: -
d_call: TRBD2
j_call: TRBJ2-7
cdr3_nt: TGCGCCAGCAGCTTGGCGGGGACTAGCGGGGGTTACGAGCAGTACTTC
cdr3_aa: CASSLAGTSGGYEQYF

v_call: TRBV3-1/TRBV3-2
clone_size: -
d_call: TRBD2
j_call: TRBJ2-3
cdr3_nt: TGTGCCAGCAGCCAAGCCTCTAGCGGGTTTCGGATCACAGATACGCAGTATTTT
cdr3_aa: CASSQASSGFRITDTQYF

v_call: TRBV7-7
clone_size: -
d_call: -
j_call: TRBJ2-7
cdr3_nt: TGTGCTAGCAGCTTACGGGAAAGGACGAGGTACGAGCAGTACTTC
cdr3_aa: CASSLRERTRYEQYF

v_call: TRBV19
clone_size: -
d_call: TRBD1
j_call: TRBJ1-2
cdr3_nt: TGTGCCAGTACAAGAGTGACAGGGGTTTATGGCTACACCTTC
cdr3_aa: CASTRVTGVYGYTF

v_call: TRBV19
clone_size: -
d_call: -
j_call: TRBJ2-7
cdr3_nt: TGTGCCAGTAGTGCCCGGGACACCAACTACGAGCAGTACTTC
cdr3_aa: CASSARDTNYEQYF

v_call: TRBV28
clone_size: -
d_call: -
j_call: TRBJ1-5
cdr3_nt: TGTGCCAGCAGTCCAGGGCCTGAGCAGCCCCAGCATTTT
cdr3_aa: CASSPGPEQPQHF

v_call: TRBV7-2
clone_size: few
d_call: TRBD1
j_call: TRBJ2-7
cdr3_nt: TGTGCCAGCAGCTTTAGAACAACGAATAGGCAGGGGGAAAGCGAGCAGTACTTC
cdr3_aa: CASSFRTTNRQGESEQYF

v_call: TRBV7-3
clone_size: -
d_call: -
j_call: TRBJ2-2
cdr3_nt: TGTGCCAGCAGCTTAAGGGATTCCGGGCCGGGGACCGGGGAGCTGTTTTTT
cdr3_aa: CASSLRDSGPGTGELFF